This TCR beta chain appears in the sequencing data of a study of early T cells in non-severe SARS-CoV-2 infection. Study in general: Sequencing was performed on bulk RNA from unsorted whole blood, leaving chains unpaired.

About this clonotype: Its specificity is not known.

Per germline, CDR1 DFQATT and CDR2 SNEGSKA (reference sequence). The V end was cut by 7 bases, the J end by 0 bases, with 7 bases between. This CDR3 is 12 amino acids long. Study results and limitations: Clonotype matching in VDJdb favored anti-spike CD8 responses and did not capture private and CD4 specificities.

Individual cDNA molecules were tagged with unique molecular identifiers. One entry per CDR3 protein results from TCRdb running MiXCR on the 5' RACE reads. The sample includes 60,000 or so distinct CDR3 sequences, about 8.9% of them seen just once. The V call is TRBV20-1, the J call TRBJ1-3, with D unresolved. The clonotype comes from an adult who was a healthcare worker with PCR-confirmed SARS-CoV-2 infection or an uninfected control (not recorded which). The sample taken for sequencing was whole blood. The CDR3 here is CSGRDSGNTIYF. The CDR3 DNA follows: TGCAGTGGGAGAGACTCTGGAAACACCATATATTTT.